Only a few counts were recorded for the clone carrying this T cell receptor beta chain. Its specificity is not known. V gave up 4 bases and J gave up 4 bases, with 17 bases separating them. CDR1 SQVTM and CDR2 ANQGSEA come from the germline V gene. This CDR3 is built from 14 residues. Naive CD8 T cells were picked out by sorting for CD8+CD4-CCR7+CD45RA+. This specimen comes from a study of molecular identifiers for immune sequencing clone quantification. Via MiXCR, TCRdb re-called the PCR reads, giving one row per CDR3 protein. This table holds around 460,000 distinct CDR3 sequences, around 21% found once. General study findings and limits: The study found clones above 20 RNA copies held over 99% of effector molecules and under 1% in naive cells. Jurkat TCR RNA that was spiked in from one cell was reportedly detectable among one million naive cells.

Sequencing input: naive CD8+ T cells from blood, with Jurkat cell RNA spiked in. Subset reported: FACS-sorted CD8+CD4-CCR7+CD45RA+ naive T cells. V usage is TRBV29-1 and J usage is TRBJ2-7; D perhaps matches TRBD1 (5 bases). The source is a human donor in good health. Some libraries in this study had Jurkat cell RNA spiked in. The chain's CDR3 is CSVVDQGGSYEQYF. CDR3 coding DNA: TGCAGCGTTGTAGACCAGGGTGGCTCTTACGAGCAGTACTTC.